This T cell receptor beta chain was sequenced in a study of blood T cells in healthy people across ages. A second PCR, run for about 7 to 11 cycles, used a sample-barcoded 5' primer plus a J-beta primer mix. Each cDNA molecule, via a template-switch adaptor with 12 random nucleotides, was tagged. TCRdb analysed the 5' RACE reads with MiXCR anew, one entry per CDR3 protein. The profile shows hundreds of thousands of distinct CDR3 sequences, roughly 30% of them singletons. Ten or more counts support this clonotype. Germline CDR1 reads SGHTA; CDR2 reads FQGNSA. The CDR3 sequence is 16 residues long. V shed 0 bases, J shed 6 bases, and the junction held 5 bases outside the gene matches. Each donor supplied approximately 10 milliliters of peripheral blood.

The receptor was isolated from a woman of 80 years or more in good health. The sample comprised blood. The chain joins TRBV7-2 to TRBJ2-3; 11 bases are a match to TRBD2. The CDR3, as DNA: TGTGCCAGCAGCTTAGCGCTTTTAGCGGGGGGGGATACGCAGTATTTT. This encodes CASSLALLAGGDTQYF.